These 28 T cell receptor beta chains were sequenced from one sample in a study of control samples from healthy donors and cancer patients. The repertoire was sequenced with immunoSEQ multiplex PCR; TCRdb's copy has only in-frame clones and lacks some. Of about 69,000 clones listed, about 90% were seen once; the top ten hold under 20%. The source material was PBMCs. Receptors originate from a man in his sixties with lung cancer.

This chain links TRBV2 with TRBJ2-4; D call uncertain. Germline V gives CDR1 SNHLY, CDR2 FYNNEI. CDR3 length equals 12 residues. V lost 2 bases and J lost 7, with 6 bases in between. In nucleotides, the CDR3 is TGTGCCAGCAGTGAAAGTTCGAACATTCAGTACTTC. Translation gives CASSESSNIQYF.

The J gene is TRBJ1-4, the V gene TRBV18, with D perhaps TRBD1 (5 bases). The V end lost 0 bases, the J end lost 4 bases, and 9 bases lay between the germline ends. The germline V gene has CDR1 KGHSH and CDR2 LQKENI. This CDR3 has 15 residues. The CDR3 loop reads CASSPPNRSNEKLFF. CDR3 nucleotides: TGTGCCAGCTCACCACCAAACAGGAGTAATGAAAAACTGTTTTTT. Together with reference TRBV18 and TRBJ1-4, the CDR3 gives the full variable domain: NAGVMQNPRHLVRRRGQEARLRCSPMKGHSHVYWYRQLPEEGLKFMVYLQKENIIDESGMPKERFSAEFPKEGPSILRIQQVVRGDSAAYFCASSPPNRSNEKLFFGSGTQLSVL.

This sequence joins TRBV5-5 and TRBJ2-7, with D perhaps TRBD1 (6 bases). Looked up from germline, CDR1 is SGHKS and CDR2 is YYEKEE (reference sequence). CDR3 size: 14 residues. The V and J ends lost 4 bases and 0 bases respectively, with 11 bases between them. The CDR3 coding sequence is TGTGCCAGCAGCGATCGGGACACCTCCTACGAGCAGTACGTC. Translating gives CASSDRDTSYEQYV.

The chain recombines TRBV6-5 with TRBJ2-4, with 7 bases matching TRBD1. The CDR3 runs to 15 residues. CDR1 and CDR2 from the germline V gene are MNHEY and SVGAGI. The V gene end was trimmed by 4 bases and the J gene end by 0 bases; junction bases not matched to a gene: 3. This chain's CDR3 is CASSSQGIAKNIQYF. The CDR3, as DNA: TGTGCCAGCAGTTCACAGGGGATAGCCAAAAACATTCAGTACTTC.

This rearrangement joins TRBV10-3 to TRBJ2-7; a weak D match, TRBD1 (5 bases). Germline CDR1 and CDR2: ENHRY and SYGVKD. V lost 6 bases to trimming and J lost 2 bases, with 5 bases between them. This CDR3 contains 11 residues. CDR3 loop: CAIRTAYEQYF. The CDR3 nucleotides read TGTGCCATCAGGACAGCCTACGAGCAGTACTTC.

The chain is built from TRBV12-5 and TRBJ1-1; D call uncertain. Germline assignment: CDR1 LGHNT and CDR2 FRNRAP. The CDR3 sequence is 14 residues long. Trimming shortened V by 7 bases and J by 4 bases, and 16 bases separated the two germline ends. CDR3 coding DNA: TGTGCTAGTGCCTATTCCGGGCTTAGCACTGAAGCTTTCTTT. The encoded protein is CASAYSGLSTEAFF.

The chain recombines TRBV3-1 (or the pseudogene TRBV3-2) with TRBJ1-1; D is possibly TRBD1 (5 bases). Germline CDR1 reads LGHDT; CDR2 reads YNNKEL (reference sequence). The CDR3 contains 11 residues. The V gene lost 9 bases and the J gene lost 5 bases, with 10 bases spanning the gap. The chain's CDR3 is CASRGKTEAFF. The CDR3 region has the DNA TGTGCCAGTAGGGGTAAGACTGAAGCTTTCTTT.

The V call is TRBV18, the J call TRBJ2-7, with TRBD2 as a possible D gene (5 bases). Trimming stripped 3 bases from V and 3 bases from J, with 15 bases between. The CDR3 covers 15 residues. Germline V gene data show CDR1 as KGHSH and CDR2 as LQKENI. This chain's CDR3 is CASSPGGEGNYEQYV. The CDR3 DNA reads TGTGCCAGCTCACCCGGAGGTGAAGGTAACTACGAGCAGTACGTC.

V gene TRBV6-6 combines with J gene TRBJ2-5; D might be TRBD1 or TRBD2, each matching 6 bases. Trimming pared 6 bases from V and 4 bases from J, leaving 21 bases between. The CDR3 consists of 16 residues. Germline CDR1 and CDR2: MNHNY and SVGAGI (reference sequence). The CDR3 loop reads CASSSNRDFSGETQYF. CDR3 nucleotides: TGTGCCAGCAGCTCCAACAGGGACTTTAGCGGAGAGACCCAGTACTTC.

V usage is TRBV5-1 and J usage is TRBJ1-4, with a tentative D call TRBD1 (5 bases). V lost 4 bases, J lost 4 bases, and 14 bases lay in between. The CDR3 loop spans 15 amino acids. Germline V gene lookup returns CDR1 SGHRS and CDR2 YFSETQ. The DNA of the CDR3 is TGCGCCAGCAGCGGCCTAGGGGTCGGTAATGAAAAACTGTTTTTT. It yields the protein CASSGLGVGNEKLFF.

The CDR3 loop reads CASSQDGTEWNGYTF. CDR3 bases: TGCGCCAGCAGCCAAGATGGCACAGAGTGGAATGGCTACACCTTC. This sequence joins TRBV4-1 and TRBJ1-2; D uncertain. CDR1 is MGHRA, CDR2 YSYEKL, per germline. The CDR3 contains 15 residues. V was trimmed by 0 bases and J by 6 bases, leaving 14 bases between them.

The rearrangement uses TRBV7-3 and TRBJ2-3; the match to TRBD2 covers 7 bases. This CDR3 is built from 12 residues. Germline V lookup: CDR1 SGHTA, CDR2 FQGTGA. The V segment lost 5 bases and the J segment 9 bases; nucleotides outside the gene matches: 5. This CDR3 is CASSPGEGTQYF. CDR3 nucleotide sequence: TGTGCCAGCAGCCCGGGGGAGGGGACGCAGTATTTT. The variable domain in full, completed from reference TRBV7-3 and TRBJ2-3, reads GAGVSQTPSNKVTEKGKYVELRCDPISGHTALYWYRQSLGQGPEFLIYFQGTGAADDSGLPNDRFFAVRPEGSVSTLKIQRTERGDSAVYLCASSPGEGTQYFGPGTRLTVL.

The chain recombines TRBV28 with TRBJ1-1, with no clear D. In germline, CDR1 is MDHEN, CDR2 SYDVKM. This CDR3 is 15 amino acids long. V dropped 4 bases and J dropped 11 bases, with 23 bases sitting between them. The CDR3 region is CASSSATKGLGLAFF. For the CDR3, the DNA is TGTGCCAGCAGTTCGGCTACAAAGGGATTAGGTCTGGCTTTCTTT.

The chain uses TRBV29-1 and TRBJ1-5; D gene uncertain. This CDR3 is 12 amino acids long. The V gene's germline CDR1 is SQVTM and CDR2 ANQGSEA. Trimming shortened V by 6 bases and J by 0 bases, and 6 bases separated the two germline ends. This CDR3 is CSVAVSNQPQHF. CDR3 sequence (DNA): TGCAGCGTCGCAGTTAGCAATCAGCCCCAGCATTTT.

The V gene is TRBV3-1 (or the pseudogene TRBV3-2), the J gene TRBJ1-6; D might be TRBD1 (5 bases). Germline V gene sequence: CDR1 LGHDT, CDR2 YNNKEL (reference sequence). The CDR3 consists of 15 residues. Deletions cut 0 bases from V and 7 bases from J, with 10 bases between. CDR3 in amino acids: CASSQDRPGNSPLHF. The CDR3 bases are TGTGCCAGCAGCCAAGATAGGCCAGGGAATTCACCCCTCCACTTT.

CDR3 DNA sequence: TGTGCCAGCAGCTTCTGGACGGAAGAGACCCAGTACTTC. Translation gives CASSFWTEETQYF. The V gene is TRBV13, the J gene TRBJ2-5; no clear D. Trimming stripped 3 bases from V and 3 bases from J, with 8 bases between. This CDR3 region has 13 residues. The germline V gene encodes CDR1 PRHDT and CDR2 FYEKMQ (reference sequence).

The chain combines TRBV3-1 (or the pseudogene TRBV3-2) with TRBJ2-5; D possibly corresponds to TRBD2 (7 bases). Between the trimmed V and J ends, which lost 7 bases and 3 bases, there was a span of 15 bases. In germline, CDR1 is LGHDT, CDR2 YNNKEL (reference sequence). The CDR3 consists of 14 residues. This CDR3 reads CASTRGGGKETQYF. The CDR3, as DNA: TGTGCCAGCACCCGAGGGGGGGGGAAAGAGACCCAGTACTTC.

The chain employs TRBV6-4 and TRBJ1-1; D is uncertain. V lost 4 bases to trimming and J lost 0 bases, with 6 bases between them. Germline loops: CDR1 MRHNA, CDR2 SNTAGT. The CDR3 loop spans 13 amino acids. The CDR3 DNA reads TGTGCCAGCAGTGTGGGAATGAACACTGAAGCTTTCTTT. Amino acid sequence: CASSVGMNTEAFF.

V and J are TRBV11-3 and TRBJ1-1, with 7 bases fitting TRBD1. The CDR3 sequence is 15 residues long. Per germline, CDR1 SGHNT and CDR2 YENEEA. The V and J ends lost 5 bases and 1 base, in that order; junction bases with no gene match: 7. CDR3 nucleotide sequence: TGTGCCAGCAGCACGGGACAGCCTCAGAACACTGAAGCTTTCTTT. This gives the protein CASSTGQPQNTEAFF.

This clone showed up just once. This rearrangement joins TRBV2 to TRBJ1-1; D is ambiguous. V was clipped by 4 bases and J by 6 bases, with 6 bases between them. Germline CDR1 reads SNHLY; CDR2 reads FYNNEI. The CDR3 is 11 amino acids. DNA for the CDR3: TGTGCCAGCAGTGGGGCCGCTGAAGCTTTCTTT. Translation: CASSGAAEAFF.

DNA for the CDR3: TGTGCCAGCAGCCTCCGGGAGTTTTCAGCCTCTGGAAACACCATATATTTT. Translation gives CASSLREFSASGNTIYF. The chain employs TRBV4-2 and TRBJ1-3; unclear D gene. The V and J ends lost 4 bases and 0 bases respectively, with 16 bases between them. The CDR3 totals 17 residues. Germline V lookup: CDR1 LGHNA, CDR2 YNFKEQ.

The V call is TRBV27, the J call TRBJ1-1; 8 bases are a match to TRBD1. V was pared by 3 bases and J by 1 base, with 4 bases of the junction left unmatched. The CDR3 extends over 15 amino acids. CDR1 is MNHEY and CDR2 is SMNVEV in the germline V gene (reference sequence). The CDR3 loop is CASSFRTGRNTEAFF. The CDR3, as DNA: TGTGCCAGCAGTTTTCGGACAGGGCGGAACACTGAAGCTTTCTTT.

The CDR3 protein is CASSLRGTGELFF. CDR3 nucleotide sequence: TGTGCCAGCAGCTTGCGTGGAACCGGGGAGCTGTTTTTT. This sequence joins TRBV11-2 and TRBJ2-2, with unresolved D. The CDR3 has 13 residues. The germline V and J ends were trimmed by 3 bases and 5 bases, with 7 bases remaining between them. Germline V lookup: CDR1 SGHAT, CDR2 FQNNGV.

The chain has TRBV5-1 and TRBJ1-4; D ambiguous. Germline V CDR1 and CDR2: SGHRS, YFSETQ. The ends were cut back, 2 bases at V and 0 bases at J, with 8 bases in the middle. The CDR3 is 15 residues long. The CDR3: CASSFQAATNEKLFF. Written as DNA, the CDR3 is TGCGCCAGCAGCTTCCAGGCCGCAACTAATGAAAAACTGTTTTTT.

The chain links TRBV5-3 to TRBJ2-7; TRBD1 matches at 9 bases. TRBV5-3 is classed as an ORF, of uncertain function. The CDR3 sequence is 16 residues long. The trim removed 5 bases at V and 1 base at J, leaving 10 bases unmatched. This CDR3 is CARRKKWDRESYEQYV. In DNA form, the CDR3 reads TGTGCCAGAAGAAAAAAGTGGGACAGGGAGTCCTACGAGCAGTACGTC.

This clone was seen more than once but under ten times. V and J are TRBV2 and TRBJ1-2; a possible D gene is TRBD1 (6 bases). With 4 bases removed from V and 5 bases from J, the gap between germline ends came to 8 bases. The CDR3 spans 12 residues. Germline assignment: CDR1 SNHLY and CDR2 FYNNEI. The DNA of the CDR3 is TGTGCCAGCAGTGTAACAGGGTATGGCTACACCTTC. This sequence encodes CASSVTGYGYTF. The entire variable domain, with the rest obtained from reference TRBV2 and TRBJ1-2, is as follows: EPEVTQTPSHQVTQMGQEVILRCVPISNHLYFYWYRQILGQKVEFLVSFYNNEISEKSEIFDDQFSVERPDGSNFTLKIRSTKLEDSAMYFCASSVTGYGYTFGSGTRLTVV.

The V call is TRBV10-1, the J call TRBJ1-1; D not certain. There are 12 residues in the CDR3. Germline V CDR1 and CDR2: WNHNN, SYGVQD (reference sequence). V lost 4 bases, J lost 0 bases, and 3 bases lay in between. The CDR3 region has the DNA TGCGCCAGCAGTGCAGTGAACACTGAAGCTTTCTTT. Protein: CASSAVNTEAFF.

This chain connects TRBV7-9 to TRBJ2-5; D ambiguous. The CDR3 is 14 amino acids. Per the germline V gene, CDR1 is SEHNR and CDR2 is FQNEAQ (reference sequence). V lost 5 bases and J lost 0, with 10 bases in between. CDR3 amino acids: CASSPRTDQETQYF. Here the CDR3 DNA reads TGTGCCAGCAGCCCGAGGACGGACCAAGAGACCCAGTACTTC.